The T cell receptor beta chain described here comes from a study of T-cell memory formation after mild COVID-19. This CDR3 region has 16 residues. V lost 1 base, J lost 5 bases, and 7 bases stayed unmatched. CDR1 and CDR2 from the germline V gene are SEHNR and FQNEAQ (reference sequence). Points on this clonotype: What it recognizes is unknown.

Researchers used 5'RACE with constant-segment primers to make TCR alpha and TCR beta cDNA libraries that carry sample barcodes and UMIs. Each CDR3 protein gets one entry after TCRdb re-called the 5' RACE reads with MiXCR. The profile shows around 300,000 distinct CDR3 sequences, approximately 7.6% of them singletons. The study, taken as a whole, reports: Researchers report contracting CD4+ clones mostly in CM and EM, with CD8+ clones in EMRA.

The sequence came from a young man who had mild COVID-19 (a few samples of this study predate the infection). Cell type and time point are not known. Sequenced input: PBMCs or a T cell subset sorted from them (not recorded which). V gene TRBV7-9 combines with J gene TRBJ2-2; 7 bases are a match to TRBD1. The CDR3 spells CASSLDGDRKTGELFF. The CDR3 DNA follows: TGTGCCAGCAGCTTAGACGGGGACAGAAAAACCGGGGAGCTGTTTTTT.